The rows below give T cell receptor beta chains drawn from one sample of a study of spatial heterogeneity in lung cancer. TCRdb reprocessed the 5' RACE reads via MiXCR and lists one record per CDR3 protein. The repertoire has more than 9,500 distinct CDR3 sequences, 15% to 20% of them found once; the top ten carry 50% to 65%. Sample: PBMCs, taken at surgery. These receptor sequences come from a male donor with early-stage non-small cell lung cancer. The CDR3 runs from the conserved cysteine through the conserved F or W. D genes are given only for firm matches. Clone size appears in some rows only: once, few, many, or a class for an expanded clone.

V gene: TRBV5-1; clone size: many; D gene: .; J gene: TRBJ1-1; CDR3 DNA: TGCGCCAGCAGCCCCCAGACATATTCCACTGAAGCTTTCTTT; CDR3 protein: CASSPQTYSTEAFF
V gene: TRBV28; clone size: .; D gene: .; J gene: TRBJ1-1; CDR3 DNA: TGTGCCAGCAGCGGCCGGGACGACACTGAAGCTTTCTTT; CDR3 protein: CASSGRDDTEAFF
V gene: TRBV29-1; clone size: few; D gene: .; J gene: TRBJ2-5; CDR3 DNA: TGCAGCCTGATAACCCTTGGTGAGACCCAGTACTTC; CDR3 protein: CSLITLGETQYF
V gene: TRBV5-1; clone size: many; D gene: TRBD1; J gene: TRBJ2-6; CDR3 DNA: TGCGCCAGCAGCAATGTGGGACAGACAGGAAGAATCTCTGGGGCCAACGTCCTGACTTTC; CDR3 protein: CASSNVGQTGRISGANVLTF
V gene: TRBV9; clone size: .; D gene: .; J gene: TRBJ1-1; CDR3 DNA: TGTGCCAGCTCCATGGGAGGGAACACTGAAGCTTTCTTT; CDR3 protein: CASSMGGNTEAFF
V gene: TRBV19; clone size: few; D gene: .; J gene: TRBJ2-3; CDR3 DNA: TGTGCCACCCCCAGAAGTACCCCAGAAGAGGGAGGAGATACGCAGTATTTT; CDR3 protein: CATPRSTPEEGGDTQYF
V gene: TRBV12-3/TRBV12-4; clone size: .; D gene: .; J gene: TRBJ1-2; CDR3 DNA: TGTGCCAGCAGTTTCCGGACAACTACTAACTATGGCTACACCTTC; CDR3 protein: CASSFRTTTNYGYTF
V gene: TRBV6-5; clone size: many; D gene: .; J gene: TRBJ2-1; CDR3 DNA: TGTGCCAGCAGTTACGACCGGCTAGCTCTGAGTAATGAGCAGTTCTTC; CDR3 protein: CASSYDRLALSNEQFF
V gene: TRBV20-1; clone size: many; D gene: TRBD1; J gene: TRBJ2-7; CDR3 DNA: TGCAGTGCTAGAGCCCCAGACAGGGAGTACGAGCAGTACTTC; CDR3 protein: CSARAPDREYEQYF
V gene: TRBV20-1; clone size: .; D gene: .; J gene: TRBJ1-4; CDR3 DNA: TGCAGTGCCAGAGACAGGACAACTAATGAAAAACTGTTTTTT; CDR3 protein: CSARDRTTNEKLFF
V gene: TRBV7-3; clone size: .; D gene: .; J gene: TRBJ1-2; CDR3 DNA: TGTGCCAGCAGCCCCGACGGGGTGCAGAAGGGCTACACCTTC; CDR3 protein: CASSPDGVQKGYTF
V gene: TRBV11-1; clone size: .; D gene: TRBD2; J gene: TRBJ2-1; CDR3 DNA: TGTGCCAGCAGCAAGGGACTAGCGGGAGGGTACAATGAGCAGTTCTTC; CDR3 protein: CASSKGLAGGYNEQFF
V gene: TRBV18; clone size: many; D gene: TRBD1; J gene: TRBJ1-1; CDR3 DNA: TGTGCCAGCTCAGGGGACAGGATGAACACTGAAGCTTTCTTT; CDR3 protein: CASSGDRMNTEAFF
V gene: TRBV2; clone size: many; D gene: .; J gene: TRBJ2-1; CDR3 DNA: TGTGCCAGCAGTGAATCCGGGAGCTCCTACAATGAGCAGTTCTTC; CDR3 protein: CASSESGSSYNEQFF
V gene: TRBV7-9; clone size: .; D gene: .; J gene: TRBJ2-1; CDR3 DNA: TGTGCCAGTCCTGGGCCCTACAATGAGCAGTTCTTC; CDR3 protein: CASPGPYNEQFF
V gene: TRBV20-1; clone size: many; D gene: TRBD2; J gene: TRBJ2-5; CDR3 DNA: TGCAGTGCTAGAGGAGGACTAGCGGGAGTAAAGACCCAGTACTTC; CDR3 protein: CSARGGLAGVKTQYF
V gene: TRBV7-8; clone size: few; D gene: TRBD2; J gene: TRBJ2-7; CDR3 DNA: TGTGCCAGCAGCTTGGGACTAGCGATGAACGAGCAGTACTTC; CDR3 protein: CASSLGLAMNEQYF
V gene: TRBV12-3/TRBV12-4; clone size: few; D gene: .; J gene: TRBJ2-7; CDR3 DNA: TGTGCCAGCAGCCAAACCGGGACTGCCATGCCGCAGTACTTC; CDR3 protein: CASSQTGTAMPQYF
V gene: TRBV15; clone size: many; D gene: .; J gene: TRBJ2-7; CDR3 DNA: TGTGCCACCAGCAGAGATCGGGACCGGACCTACGAGCAGTACTTC; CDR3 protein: CATSRDRDRTYEQYF
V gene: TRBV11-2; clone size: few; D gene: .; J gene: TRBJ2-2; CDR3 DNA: TGTGCCAGCAGCCACAGGGCCCTGAACACCGGGGAGCTGTTTTTT; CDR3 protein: CASSHRALNTGELFF
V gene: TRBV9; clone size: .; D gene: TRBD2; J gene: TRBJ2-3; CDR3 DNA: TGTGCCAGCAGTGAAGTACCGGGAGGTGCAGATACGCAGTATTTT; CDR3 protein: CASSEVPGGADTQYF
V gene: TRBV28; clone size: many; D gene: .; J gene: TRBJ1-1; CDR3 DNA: TGTGCCAGCACCCCCAGCAACATGAACACTGAAGCTTTCTTT; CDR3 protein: CASTPSNMNTEAFF
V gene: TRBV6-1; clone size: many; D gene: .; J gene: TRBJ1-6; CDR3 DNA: TGTGCCAGCAAGGGTCAGGAGAATTCACCCCTCCACTTT; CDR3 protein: CASKGQENSPLHF
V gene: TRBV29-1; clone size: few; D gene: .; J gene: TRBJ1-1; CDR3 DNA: TGCAGCGTTGGGGGGGGAACTGAAGCTTTCTTT; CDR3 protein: CSVGGGTEAFF
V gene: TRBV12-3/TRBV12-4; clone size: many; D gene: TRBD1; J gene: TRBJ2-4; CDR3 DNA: TGTGCCAGCAGTTTAGGGGGACAGGGCCGTGACATTCAGTACTTC; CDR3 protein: CASSLGGQGRDIQYF
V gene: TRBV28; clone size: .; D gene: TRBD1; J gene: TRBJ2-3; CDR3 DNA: TGTGCCAGCGGGGGACAGCCTAGCACAGATACGCAGTATTTT; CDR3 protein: CASGGQPSTDTQYF
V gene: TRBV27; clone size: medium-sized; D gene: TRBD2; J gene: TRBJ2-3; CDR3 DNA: TGTGCCAGCAGTTTTTCAGCGGGAGTGGATACGCAGTATTTT; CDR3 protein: CASSFSAGVDTQYF
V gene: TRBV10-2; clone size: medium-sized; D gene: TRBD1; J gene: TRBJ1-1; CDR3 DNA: TGCGCCAGCAGTGATGAGGGGGCTTGGGGCACTGAAGCTTTCTTT; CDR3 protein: CASSDEGAWGTEAFF
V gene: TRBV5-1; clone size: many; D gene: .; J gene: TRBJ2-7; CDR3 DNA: TGCGCCAGCAGCTTGGGGACAGACTACGAGCAGTACTTC; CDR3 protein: CASSLGTDYEQYF
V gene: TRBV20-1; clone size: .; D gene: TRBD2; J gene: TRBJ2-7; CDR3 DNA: TGCAGTGCCTGGACTAGCTACGAGCAGTACTTC; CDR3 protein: CSAWTSYEQYF
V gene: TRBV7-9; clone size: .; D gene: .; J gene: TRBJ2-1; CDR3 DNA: TGTGCCAGCAGCTTAGATCAGCGAGTTAATGAGCAGTTCTTC; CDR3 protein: CASSLDQRVNEQFF
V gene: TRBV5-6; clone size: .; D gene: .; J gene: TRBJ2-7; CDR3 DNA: TGTGCCAGCAGCTTTAACAGGGACTCCTACGAGCAGTACTTC; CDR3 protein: CASSFNRDSYEQYF
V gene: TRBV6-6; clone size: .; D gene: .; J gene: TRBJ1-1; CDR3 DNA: TGTGCCACCAGCCCAGGGATTCACACTGAAGCTTTCTTT; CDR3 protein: CATSPGIHTEAFF
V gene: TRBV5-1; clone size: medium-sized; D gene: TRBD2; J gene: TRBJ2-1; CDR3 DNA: TGCGCCAGCAGCTGGACTAGCAGGTACAATGAGCAGTTCTTC; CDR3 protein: CASSWTSRYNEQFF
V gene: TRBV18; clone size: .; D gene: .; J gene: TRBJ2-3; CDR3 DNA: TGTGCCACGTCTCTAGGGGTTCGACAAGATACGCAGTATTTT; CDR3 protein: CATSLGVRQDTQYF
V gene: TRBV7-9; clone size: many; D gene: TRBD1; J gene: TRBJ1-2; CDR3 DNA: TGTGCCAGCAGCTTGGGTACCGGGACAGGGCGTGGTGGCTACACCTTC; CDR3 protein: CASSLGTGTGRGGYTF
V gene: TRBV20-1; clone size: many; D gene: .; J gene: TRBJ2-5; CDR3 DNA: TGCAGTGCTAGAGGTCACCGGACCGAAGAGACCCAGTACTTC; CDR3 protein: CSARGHRTEETQYF
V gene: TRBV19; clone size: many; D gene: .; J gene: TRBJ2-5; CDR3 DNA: TGTGCCAGTAGTATCGTCGGGACGTATCAAGAGACCCAGTACTTC; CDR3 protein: CASSIVGTYQETQYF
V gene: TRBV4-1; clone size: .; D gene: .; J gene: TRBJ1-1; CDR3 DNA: TGCGCCAGCAGCCAACAGGCGTATCAATCTACCGAAGCTTTCTTT; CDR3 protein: CASSQQAYQSTEAFF
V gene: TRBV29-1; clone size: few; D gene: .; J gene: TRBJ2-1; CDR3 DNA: TGCAGCGCTGATGGGGGTTCGGGTTACAATGAGCAGTTCTTC; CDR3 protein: CSADGGSGYNEQFF
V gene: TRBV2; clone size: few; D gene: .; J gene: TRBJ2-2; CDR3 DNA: TGTGCCAGCAGCGCAGGTTCGACCGTAACCGGGGAGCTGTTTTTT; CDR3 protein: CASSAGSTVTGELFF
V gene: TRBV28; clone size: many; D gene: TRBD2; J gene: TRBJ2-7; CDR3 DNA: TGTGCCAGCAGTTTCCATCTAGCGGAGCTCTCCTACGAGCAGTACTTC; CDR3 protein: CASSFHLAELSYEQYF
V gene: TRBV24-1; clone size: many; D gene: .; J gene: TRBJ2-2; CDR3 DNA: TGTGCCACCAGGGGCTCGGGGGCTAACACCGGGGAGCTGTTTTTT; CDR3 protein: CATRGSGANTGELFF
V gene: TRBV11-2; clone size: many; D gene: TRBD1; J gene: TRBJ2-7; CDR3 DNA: TGTGCCAGCAGCATATACAGGGGTGGGTACGAGCAGTACTTC; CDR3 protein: CASSIYRGGYEQYF
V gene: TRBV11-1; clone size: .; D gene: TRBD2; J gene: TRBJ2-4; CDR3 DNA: TGTGCCAGCAGCCCAAACCCCGGGACTAGTGTTTCCTTC; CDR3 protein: CASSPNPGTSVSF
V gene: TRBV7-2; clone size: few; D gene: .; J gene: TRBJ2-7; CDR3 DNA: TGTGCCAGCAGTGAACTTGCCTACGAGCAGTACTTC; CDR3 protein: CASSELAYEQYF
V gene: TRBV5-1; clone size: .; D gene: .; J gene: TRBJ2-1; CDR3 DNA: TGCGCCAGCAGAAGTACTAGTGGGATCAATGAGCAGTTCTTC; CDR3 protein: CASRSTSGINEQFF
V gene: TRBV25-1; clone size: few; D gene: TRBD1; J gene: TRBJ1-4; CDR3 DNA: TGTGCCAGCAGTCCCAGACAGGGAACTAATGAAAAACTGTTTTTT; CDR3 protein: CASSPRQGTNEKLFF
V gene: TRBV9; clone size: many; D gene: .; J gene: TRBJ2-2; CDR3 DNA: TGTGCCAGCAGCGCCCAATGGATCACCGGGGAGCTGTTTTTT; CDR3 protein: CASSAQWITGELFF
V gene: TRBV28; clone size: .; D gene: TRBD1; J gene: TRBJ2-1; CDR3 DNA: TGTGCCAGCAGTTTGGCGACAGGGGCGGTCAATGAGCAGTTCTTC; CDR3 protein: CASSLATGAVNEQFF
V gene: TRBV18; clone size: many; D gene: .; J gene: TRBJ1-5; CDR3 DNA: TGTGCCAGCTCACTCTATGGGACCCCGGGGGGCAATCAGCCCCAGCATTTT; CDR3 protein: CASSLYGTPGGNQPQHF
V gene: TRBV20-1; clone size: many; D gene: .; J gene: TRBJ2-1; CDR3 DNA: TGCAGTGCTCCCGGGGTGGCAGGCCATGAGCAGTTCTTC; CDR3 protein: CSAPGVAGHEQFF